The source of this TCR beta chain is a study of long-term antiretroviral therapy in people with HIV (dated by TCRdb to between 2021 and 2023). Broadly, across the study: Collection of the earliest samples took place about a decade ahead of the 2015 WHO recommendation for immediate ART, at a time when ART was typically delayed until CD4 counts fell. No cross-contamination during QIAcube processing was seen in test extractions of a monoclonal T-cell line run alongside 33 polyclonal samples. A retrospective serial study tested whether changes in peripheral blood TRB repertoire composition and diversity were associated with ART initiation and durable HIV suppression. A total of fewer than 200 cryopreserved PBMC samples were contributed to the cohort by 30 adults with confirmed HIV infection, with samples collected serially over a mean of approximately six years (range 1-12). Of the roughly 31 participants with HIV, 10 to 11 were female. Broad study findings and their caveats: Inferences about post-ART repertoire changes are limited because no data were available on ART adherence, viral resistance or therapy changes. Owing to limited PBMC availability, only the TCR beta chain was sequenced, without alpha chain pairing. Samples dated from 2004 to 2017, and the ART regimens used may be less effective than current ones. Because pre-ART samples had limited cell numbers, unsorted PBMC were profiled rather than sorted CD4+ and CD8+ T cells. Starting ART was linked to a significant rise in TRB diversity, yet even after long-term ART the diversity remained significantly lower than in transplant donor controls. Expanded TRB clones identified before ART initiation dominated the repertoire across all time points, though the dominance fluctuated and decreased in many PLHIV after ART. CDR3 length ranges in HIV repertoires were narrower than in controls, and network structure suggested an antigen-experienced repertoire with only a slight naive shift after ART.

Turning to this clone: The specificity of this receptor is unknown. No base quality values were provided; no much bigger clone lies one nucleotide off.

To be included, a participant needed at least one PBMC sample from before ART initiation plus at least two post-ART samples. Treatment was received in the United States of America by all participants with HIV. Before DNA extraction, cryopreserved samples containing roughly 0.85-11 million PBMC were thawed and washed. At the time of the earliest PBMC sample, participants with HIV were aged between about 23 and 54 years. PBMC samples were contributed by each participant from 1-4 timepoints before ART initiation and 2-8 timepoints after ART initiation, with a median of 7 samples. For every participant, serial HIV viral load, CD4+ T-cell count, ART history and demographic data were obtained. Genomic DNA was extracted from unsorted PBMC with a Qiagen kit on a QIAcube, with processing performed in batches of 12 samples. The immunoSEQ hsTCRB v3.0 assay was used at survey level resolution to sequence the TRB variable region. TRB sequencing targeted a depth of about 40,000-55,000 T-cell genomes per sample. Pooled TRB libraries were sequenced on an Illumina MiSeq with a v3 150-cycle kit. Processing in the source paper ran as follows. Repertoire analysis ran in R within a reproducible Nextflow workflow covering QC, data transformation and analysis. LymphoSeq2, an R package for AIRR-Seq data exploration, was used to implement custom analyses. A few samples that yielded fewer than 5000 total TRB sequences were excluded, so that 150 to 200 HIV repertoires were analyzed. Of the roughly 190 retained HIV repertoires, approximately 57 were collected before and around 130 after ART initiation. Repertoires were downsampled to 5000 TRB nucleotide sequences, and summary statistics were averaged over 100 downsampling iterations. The analysis kept only TRB sequences whose CDR3 regions were at least seven amino acids long. Diversity was assessed using a clonality score derived from Shannon entropy and using the Gini coefficient. In the repertoire networks, any two of the top 5000 CDR3 amino acid sequences were connected whenever the two sequences differed by an edit distance of one. For TRB CDR3 amino acid sequences, GLIPH2 was used to predict antigen specificity groups and MHC restriction. To flag known associations with CMV, EBV, HIV or tissue antigens, CDR3 amino acid sequences were compared against VDJdb and McPAS-TCR. Pre-ART, post-ART and control groups were compared with Wilcoxon signed-rank tests and Holm-Bonferroni correction. As stored in TCRdb, this immuneACCESS dataset retains in-frame rearrangements with V and J assigned. A fraction of the clones does not appear; measured against another copy, unresolved V genes explain less than half of the discrepancy, and the remainder lacks a known reason. The V and J calls and the clone size are those of that table, but D and trimming were determined from the DNA. This sample holds roughly 16,000 clones; about 80% were observed only once. Jointly, the top ten make up roughly 8.3% of the sample.

The germline ends are 15 bases apart after V is trimmed by 4 bases and J by 0 bases. Taken from the germline V gene, the CDR1 and CDR2 loops are LGHNA and YSLEER. The CDR3 spans 17 residues, from the cysteine through the phenylalanine. The entry retains the CDR3 DNA only, 51 bases that are in frame from base 1. Here the sequenced sample was unsorted PBMCs, taken 0.3 years before starting antiretroviral therapy. The rearrangement combines TRBV4-3 with TRBJ2-2; TRBD1 is perhaps the D gene, given 6 matching bases. The receptor was isolated from a man aged 45 to 65 with HIV. The base sequence is TGCGCCAGCAGCCTTTTTACATGGACAGCGAACACCGGGGAGCTGTTTTTT. Its protein reads: CASSLFTWTANTGELFF.